One sample yielded the 27 T cell receptor beta chains listed below, sequenced in a study of T cell responses to AZD1222 COVID-19 vaccine. Repertoires were generated with immunoSEQ multiplex PCR, while TCRdb's copy carries only in-frame clones and drops some. The data show about 150,000 clones, 75% to 95% seen once. This specimen consisted of peripheral blood, obtained 28 days after the second AZD1222 dose. These receptors all stem from an adult who received the AZD1222 COVID-19 vaccine.

Notes on this clone: The same CDR3 arises from other DNA sequences in this sample as well. V gene TRBV7-6 combines with J gene TRBJ2-5; D unclear. Germline V gene sequence: CDR1 SGHVS, CDR2 FNYEAQ. The CDR3 runs 12 residues. Trimming removed 0 bases at V and 4 bases at J, with 3 bases between. CDR3 DNA sequence: TGTGCCAGCAGCTTAGCCGGAGAGACCCAGTACTTC. This sequence encodes CASSLAGETQYF.

The rearrangement joins TRBV9 to TRBJ1-2, with unresolved D. Germline V gene lookup returns CDR1 SGDLS and CDR2 YYNGEE. This CDR3 contains 14 residues. V was cut by 4 bases and J by 2 bases, with 12 bases left in between. The CDR3 is CASSPSRGNYGYTF. The CDR3 bases are TGTGCCAGCAGCCCGTCGCGAGGGAACTATGGCTACACCTTC.

The rearrangement links TRBV11-2 to TRBJ2-5, with D tentatively TRBD2 (5 bases). This CDR3 is built from 14 residues. CDR1 SGHAT and CDR2 FQNNGV come from the germline V gene. V was trimmed by 1 base and J by 5 bases, leaving 11 bases between them. CDR3 region: CASSLVEGMETQYF. The CDR3 DNA is TGTGCCAGCAGCTTAGTCGAGGGTATGGAGACCCAGTACTTC.

This clone was detected once. This rearrangement joins TRBV3-1 (or the pseudogene TRBV3-2) to TRBJ2-7; 7 nucleotides align to TRBD2. Germline CDR1 LGHDT, CDR2 YNNKEL (reference sequence). The CDR3 covers 15 residues. The junction had 7 bases not matched to a gene; V was cut back by 4 bases and J by 1 base. CDR3 in amino acids: CASSPMASGSYEQYF. CDR3 nucleotide sequence: TGTGCCAGCAGCCCGATGGCTAGCGGATCCTACGAGCAGTACTTC.

The chain links TRBV14 to TRBJ1-2; 7 bases are shared with TRBD1. Trimming took 3 bases from V and 5 from J; bases not matched to a gene: 6. The CDR3 totals 14 residues. Looked up from germline, CDR1 is SGHDN and CDR2 is FVKESK. The CDR3 reads CASSQGGGWYGYTF. CDR3 nucleotide sequence: TGTGCCAGCAGCCAGGGAGGGGGCTGGTATGGCTACACCTTC.

CDR3 loop: CASSHARAADTQYF. CDR3 bases: TGTGCCAGCAGCCATGCTAGGGCGGCAGATACGCAGTATTTT. This chain uses TRBV5-4 with TRBJ2-3, with D uncertain. Trimming took off 4 bases at V and 4 bases at J, with 13 bases between the two ends. The CDR3 covers 14 residues. CDR1 and CDR2 from the germline V gene are SGHNT and YYREEE (reference sequence).

The table lists this clone with a few counts. This chain uses TRBV10-1 with TRBJ2-1, with D tentatively TRBD1 or TRBD2 (7 bases each). Germline CDR1 is WNHNN and CDR2 is SYGVQD (reference sequence). The CDR3 has 17 amino acids. V dropped 5 bases and J dropped 5 bases, with 22 bases sitting between them. DNA of the CDR3: TGCGCCAGCAGTCGGGACAGTTGGACTAGTACCGACAATGAGCAGTTCTTC. Translating it yields CASSRDSWTSTDNEQFF.

The rearrangement joins TRBV2 to TRBJ2-7; no clear D gene. Trimming left V 5 bases short and J 0 bases short, with 14 bases between. The length of the CDR3 is 15 residues. Germline V gene data show CDR1 as SNHLY and CDR2 as FYNNEI. The CDR3 sequence: CASSRSTDLSYEQYF. CDR3 DNA sequence: TGTGCCAGCAGTCGCAGCACCGACCTCTCCTACGAGCAGTACTTC.

V and J are TRBV11-2 and TRBJ2-7; no clear D. Deletions cut 5 bases from V and 4 bases from J, with 12 bases between. The CDR3 length is 13 residues. Germline V gene lookup returns CDR1 SGHAT and CDR2 FQNNGV. The chain's CDR3 is CASSPFSLYEQYF. CDR3 DNA: TGTGCCAGCAGCCCCTTCAGTTTGTACGAGCAGTACTTC.

The CDR3 DNA sequence: TGTGCCTGGAGCCTGGGCATTTACGAGCAGTACTTC. This encodes CAWSLGIYEQYF. V and J are TRBV30 and TRBJ2-7; D ambiguous. The CDR3 is made up of 12 amino acids. V lost 3 bases to trimming and J lost 4 bases, with 10 bases between them. Germline V lookup: CDR1 GTSNPN, CDR2 SVGIG (reference sequence).

V gene TRBV7-9 combines with J gene TRBJ2-1; perhaps TRBD2 as D (5 bases). Trimming took 8 bases from V and 7 from J, leaving 21 bases between them. The CDR3 runs to 15 residues. Germline CDR1 reads SEHNR; CDR2 reads FQNEAQ (reference sequence). The CDR3 here is CASHRSSGRRNEQFF. For the CDR3, the DNA is TGTGCCAGCCATAGGTCGTCGGGGAGACGGAATGAGCAGTTCTTC.

The rearrangement links TRBV28 to TRBJ1-2; no definite D call. CDR3 size: 15 residues. The germline CDR1 and CDR2 sequences are MDHEN and SYDVKM. Trimming left V 5 bases short and J 0 bases short, with 13 bases between. CDR3 sequence: CASSPADPSNYGYTF. CDR3 bases: TGTGCCAGCAGTCCAGCGGACCCCTCTAACTATGGCTACACCTTC.

V and J are TRBV18 and TRBJ2-2; the D gene is possibly TRBD2 (5 bases). Germline assignment: CDR1 KGHSH and CDR2 LQKENI. The CDR3 is made up of 13 amino acids. Trimming removed 4 bases from V and 8 bases from J, with 11 bases in between. The CDR3 spells CASSLRDEGELFF. For the CDR3, the DNA is TGTGCCAGCTCACTACGGGATGAAGGGGAGCTGTTTTTT.

The CDR3 loop is CSVADPNEKLFF. The CDR3 nucleotides are TGCAGCGTTGCGGATCCTAATGAAAAACTGTTTTTT. The V call is TRBV29-1, the J call TRBJ1-4; D remains unclear. This CDR3 is 12 amino acids long. The ends were cut back, 4 bases at V and 3 bases at J, with 6 bases in the middle. Germline V gene sequence: CDR1 SQVTM, CDR2 ANQGSEA.

The chain has TRBV15 and TRBJ2-7; 10 nucleotides agree with TRBD1. V was clipped by 3 bases and J by 5 bases; unmatched bases: 4. This CDR3 is built from 14 residues. Germline V gene lookup returns CDR1 LNHNV and CDR2 YYDKDF (reference sequence). CDR3 in DNA: TGTGCCACCAGCAGGATAGGGACAGGGGACGAGCAGTACTTC. It encodes CATSRIGTGDEQYF.

This clone was seen more than once but under ten times. CDR3 protein: CASSTRWDRVAYGYTF. In DNA, the CDR3 is TGTGCCAGCAGCACCAGATGGGACAGGGTTGCCTATGGCTACACCTTC. The chain links TRBV27 to TRBJ1-2; 9 bases map to TRBD1. This CDR3 comprises 16 residues. The V and J ends lost 6 bases and 4 bases, in that order; junction bases with no gene match: 12. Germline V gene sequence: CDR1 MNHEY, CDR2 SMNVEV (reference sequence).

The V gene is TRBV12-5, the J gene TRBJ1-1; D not certain. Trimming pared 9 bases from V and 1 base from J, leaving 15 bases between. CDR1 LGHNT and CDR2 FRNRAP come from the germline V gene. The CDR3 has 14 residues. This CDR3 is CASPPERGNTEAFF. CDR3 nucleotides: TGTGCTAGCCCCCCCGAGCGTGGGAACACTGAAGCTTTCTTT.

Here the CDR3 reads CASSSLISGTSFYNEQFF. The CDR3 nucleotides read TGTGCCAGCAGCTCTCTCATCTCCGGGACTAGCTTCTACAATGAGCAGTTCTTC. The rearrangement joins TRBV7-7 to TRBJ2-1, with 9 bases aligning to TRBD2. CDR1 is SSHAT, CDR2 FNYEAQ, per germline (reference sequence). V was pared by 4 bases and J by 3 bases, with 13 bases of the junction left unmatched. The CDR3 loop spans 18 amino acids.

This sequence joins TRBV19 and TRBJ1-1; no reliable D call. Germline CDR1 and CDR2: LNHDA and SQIVND (reference sequence). Trimming removed 6 bases from V and 2 bases from J, with 13 bases in between. The CDR3 is 14 residues long. This chain's CDR3 is CASRLEVSNTEAFF. CDR3 DNA: TGTGCCAGTAGACTTGAAGTAAGTAACACTGAAGCTTTCTTT.

For this clone: Other DNA sequences in this sample translate to the same CDR3. The rearrangement joins TRBV7-9 to TRBJ2-1; D is possibly TRBD2 (5 bases). Germline V CDR1 and CDR2: SEHNR, FQNEAQ (reference sequence). V lost 5 bases and J lost 9, with 11 bases in between. The length of the CDR3 is 12 residues. The CDR3 DNA reads as TGTGCCAGCAGCCTTGTGGGAGTTGAGCAGTTCTTC. Translated, it gives CASSLVGVEQFF.

The chain joins TRBV4-1 to TRBJ1-5, with 8 bases that match TRBD1. The CDR3 runs to 17 residues. The V gene's germline CDR1 is MGHRA and CDR2 YSYEKL. Trimming removed 1 base from V and 2 bases from J; junction bases left unmatched: 7. Written as DNA, the CDR3 is TGCGCCAGCAGCCAAGTCCAGGGGGCGCCTGGCAATCAGCCCCAGCATTTT. This sequence encodes CASSQVQGAPGNQPQHF.

This clone was recorded once. This sequence joins TRBV18 and TRBJ2-2; tentative D call: TRBD2 (6 bases). This CDR3 has 16 amino acids. Germline CDR1 is KGHSH and CDR2 is LQKENI. Trimming took 1 base from V and 2 from J, leaving 11 bases between them. DNA for the CDR3: TGTGCCAGCTCACCACGGCCACTAGCAAACACCGGGGAGCTGTTTTTT. Amino acids: CASSPRPLANTGELFF.

This clone was recorded only once. Written as DNA, the CDR3 is TGTGCCAGCACCGGGACAGGGGCAGGCGAAAAACTGTTTTTT. Residues: CASTGTGAGEKLFF. The gene calls are TRBV6-6 and TRBJ1-4, with 10 bases that match TRBD1. Germline lookup yields CDR1 MNHNY and CDR2 SVGAGI (reference sequence). Trimming at V came to 7 bases and at J to 8 bases, leaving 7 bases not matched to a gene. This CDR3 is built from 14 residues.

V gene TRBV6-5 combines with J gene TRBJ1-2; TRBD1 agrees at 9 bases. The CDR3 loop spans 13 amino acids. J was trimmed by 5 bases and V by 6 bases; bases with no gene match: 4. The V gene's germline CDR1 is MNHEY and CDR2 SVGAGI. CDR3 region: CASSWDRAYGYTF. CDR3 in DNA: TGTGCCAGCAGCTGGGACAGGGCTTATGGCTACACCTTC.

The V call is TRBV3-1 (or the pseudogene TRBV3-2), the J call TRBJ2-7, with 12 bases matching TRBD2. V was clipped by 4 bases and J by 3 bases; unmatched bases: 4. Germline CDR1 and CDR2: LGHDT and YNNKEL (reference sequence). The CDR3 has 15 amino acids. The CDR3, as DNA: TGTGCCAGCAGCCTAAGACTAGCGGGAGACTACGAGCAGTACTTC. Translation gives CASSLRLAGDYEQYF.

V is TRBV5-4 and J is TRBJ2-1, with D perhaps TRBD1 (6 bases). The CDR3 runs to 16 residues. Germline assignment: CDR1 SGHNT and CDR2 YYREEE (reference sequence). Trimming shortened V by 4 bases and J by 7 bases, and 21 bases separated the two germline ends. The CDR3 DNA reads TGTGCCAGCAGCGCGGAAGTTAGTCCGGGACAAAATGAGCAGTTCTTC. Protein sequence: CASSAEVSPGQNEQFF.

The chain has TRBV19 and TRBJ1-1; D is ambiguous. Trimming pared 3 bases from V and 6 bases from J, leaving 14 bases between. Germline values: CDR1 LNHDA, CDR2 SQIVND (reference sequence). The CDR3 has 14 amino acids. The CDR3 here is CASSMGSGSAEAFF. CDR3 nucleotides: TGTGCCAGTAGTATGGGGAGTGGTAGCGCTGAAGCTTTCTTT.